A single sample is the source of the 26 T cell receptor beta chains below, sequenced in a study of PD-L1 blockade in urothelial cancer. TCRdb keeps only in-frame clones here, not all; method: immunoSEQ multiplex PCR. The table lists around 24,000 clones, more than 65% of them singletons, with about 1.6% in the top ten. Described time point: peripheral blood 6 weeks after treatment start. Here the sequenced sample was PBMCs, taken around atezolizumab (anti-PD-L1) treatment. The receptor source for this set is a man in his 70s with urothelial cancer.

The chain uses TRBV4-3 and TRBJ2-5, with D perhaps matching TRBD1 (6 bases). With 0 bases removed from V and 5 bases from J, the gap between germline ends came to 10 bases. Per germline, CDR1 LGHNA and CDR2 YSLEER. The CDR3 is made up of 14 amino acids. CDR3 sequence (DNA): TGCGCCAGCAGCCAAGATGGGGGCTGGGAGACCCAGTACTTC. It is translated as CASSQDGGWETQYF.

The chain employs TRBV7-9 and TRBJ2-5, with 11 bases identical to TRBD2. The CDR3 spans 17 residues. Germline CDR1 and CDR2: SEHNR and FQNEAQ (reference sequence). V lost 4 bases and J lost 5; bases outside the gene matches: 12. CDR3 in DNA: TGTGCCAGCAGCTCGCGGACTAGCGGGTCCCTTCTTGAGACCCAGTACTTC. Amino acids: CASSSRTSGSLLETQYF.

This rearrangement joins TRBV11-2 to TRBJ2-1; TRBD2 might be the D (6 bases). CDR3 length: 15 residues. The ends were cut back, 0 bases at V and 6 bases at J, with 12 bases in the middle. Looked up from germline, CDR1 is SGHAT and CDR2 is FQNNGV. Here the CDR3 reads CASSLDMGGGNEQFF. CDR3 sequence (DNA): TGTGCCAGCAGCTTAGACATGGGGGGAGGCAATGAGCAGTTCTTC.

V is TRBV9 and J is TRBJ1-1; D possibly corresponds to TRBD1 (5 bases). Germline CDR1 SGDLS, CDR2 YYNGEE. The V gene lost 3 bases and the J gene lost 1 base, with 10 bases spanning the gap. The CDR3 extends over 14 amino acids. The CDR3 coding sequence is TGTGCCAGCAGCGCCAGGGTGTGGAACACTGAAGCTTTCTTT. Encoded protein: CASSARVWNTEAFF.

The V call is TRBV5-5, the J call TRBJ1-2, with 8 bases aligning to TRBD1. J was trimmed by 4 bases and V by 4 bases; bases with no gene match: 18. This CDR3 comprises 18 residues. Germline lookup yields CDR1 SGHKS and CDR2 YYEKEE (reference sequence). This chain's CDR3 is CASSEGEVLTGAGYGYTF. For the CDR3, the DNA is TGTGCCAGCAGCGAAGGGGAGGTTTTGACAGGGGCTGGCTATGGCTACACCTTC.

This chain links TRBV7-2 with TRBJ2-7; D may be TRBD2 (6 bases). Germline V gene data show CDR1 as SGHTA and CDR2 as FQGNSA. CDR3 length equals 13 residues. Trimming cost V 4 bases and J 3 bases, with 10 bases left between them. The chain's CDR3 is CASSSGRDYEQYF. The CDR3 DNA reads TGTGCCAGCAGCTCGGGGCGGGACTACGAGCAGTACTTC.

The chain couples TRBV6-1 to TRBJ1-4; D unclear. The CDR3 consists of 16 residues. The germline V gene has CDR1 MNHNS and CDR2 SASEGT. The V end was cut by 0 bases, the J end by 0 bases, with 8 bases between. CDR3 in DNA: TGTGCCAGCAGTGAAGCGGGAGGGTCAACTAATGAAAAACTGTTTTTT. This translates into CASSEAGGSTNEKLFF.

This chain connects TRBV5-4 to TRBJ2-5, with 10 bases fitting TRBD1. CDR3 length equals 17 residues. CDR1 is SGHNT, CDR2 YYREEE, per germline (reference sequence). The V gene end was trimmed by 4 bases and the J gene end by 5 bases; junction bases not matched to a gene: 14. The CDR3: CASSGRQGAPLGETQYF. The DNA for the CDR3 is TGTGCCAGCAGCGGAAGACAGGGGGCGCCCCTTGGGGAGACCCAGTACTTC.

V usage is TRBV5-1 and J usage is TRBJ1-5; D gene ambiguous. Trimming took 2 bases from V and 4 from J, leaving 7 bases between them. CDR1 and CDR2 from the germline V gene are SGHRS and YFSETQ. The CDR3 spans 13 residues. The CDR3 nucleotides are TGCGCCAGCAGCTTCCCTAAAAATCAGCCCCAGCATTTT. As protein: CASSFPKNQPQHF.

This sequence joins TRBV7-2 and TRBJ2-3; TRBD2 aligns across 12 bases. The CDR3 runs to 17 residues. The germline V gene encodes CDR1 SGHTA and CDR2 FQGNSA. V lost 3 bases to trimming and J lost 1 base; unmatched junction nucleotides: 5. CDR3 region: CASSFATSGSGTDTQYF. The CDR3 DNA follows: TGTGCCAGCAGCTTCGCGACTAGCGGGAGTGGCACAGATACGCAGTATTTT.

The V and J genes are TRBV21-1 and TRBJ1-1; the tabulated D call, TRBD1, remains unverified against the DNA. TRBV21-1 is flagged as a pseudogene. The CDR3 contains 15 residues. CDR3 DNA: TGTGCCAGCAGCAAAACGGGGACAGGGGGCCTTCTTGCTTTCTTT. Translating gives CASSKTGTGGLLAFF.

This chain uses TRBV11-2 with TRBJ2-7; 7 bases match TRBD2. V lost 5 bases and J lost 3; bases outside the gene matches: 10. CDR1 SGHAT and CDR2 FQNNGV come from the germline V gene. CDR3 length: 15 amino acids. The CDR3 nucleotides read TGTGCCAGCAGCCTGGGCTCCAGCGGGAACTACGAGCAGTACTTC. This codes for CASSLGSSGNYEQYF.

The rearrangement joins TRBV18 to TRBJ1-3; tentatively, D is TRBD1 (5 bases). V was cut by 6 bases and J by 5 bases, with 14 bases left in between. The CDR3 has 14 residues. Germline V lookup: CDR1 KGHSH, CDR2 LQKENI. The CDR3 sequence: CASSRDAGRNTIYF. The DNA of the CDR3 is TGTGCCAGCTCGCGGGACGCCGGCCGAAACACCATATATTTT.

The V and J genes are TRBV19 and TRBJ2-7; TRBD1 aligns across 8 bases. Looked up from germline, CDR1 is LNHDA and CDR2 is SQIVND (reference sequence). This CDR3 is 15 amino acids long. V lost 2 bases to trimming and J lost 4 bases; unmatched junction nucleotides: 7. The CDR3 coding sequence is TGTGCCAGTAGTATAAAGACAGGGGAGTCGTACGAGCAGTACTTC. It codes for CASSIKTGESYEQYF.

This clone appeared once. The rearrangement joins TRBV27 to TRBJ2-1, with 7 bases fitting TRBD2. In germline, CDR1 is MNHEY, CDR2 SMNVEV (reference sequence). V dropped 7 bases and J dropped 4; count of bases not matched to a gene: 10. The CDR3 totals 15 residues. This CDR3 reads CASTIRGSIYNEQFF. CDR3 in DNA: TGTGCCAGCACCATCCGCGGGAGTATTTACAATGAGCAGTTCTTC.

The CDR3 protein is CASSQEAESYEQYF. CDR3 DNA: TGCGCCAGCAGCCAAGAAGCGGAGTCCTACGAGCAGTACTTC. The V gene is TRBV4-3, the J gene TRBJ2-7; tentatively, D is TRBD2 (5 bases). The germline V and J ends were trimmed by 0 bases and 1 base, with 7 bases remaining between them. This CDR3 is 14 amino acids long. Germline V gene sequence: CDR1 LGHNA, CDR2 YSLEER.

This rearrangement joins TRBV6-4 to TRBJ1-1, with D tentatively TRBD1 (6 bases). There are 14 residues in the CDR3. Germline CDR1 and CDR2: MRHNA and SNTAGT. Trimming stripped 6 bases from V and 1 base from J, with 12 bases between. In DNA, the CDR3 is TGTGCCAGCAGGAGGGGGACGGAGAACACTGAAGCTTTCTTT. This translates into CASRRGTENTEAFF.

This clone occurred once. This CDR3 is CASSPRSRGTEAFF. DNA for the CDR3: TGTGCCAGCTCACCACGGTCTCGAGGGACTGAAGCTTTCTTT. The V gene is TRBV18, the J gene TRBJ1-1; D unclear. CDR3 size: 14 residues. The germline CDR1 and CDR2 sequences are KGHSH and LQKENI. With 1 base removed from V and 5 bases from J, the gap between germline ends came to 11 bases.

The chain joins TRBV7-3 to TRBJ2-1; D might be TRBD2 (7 bases). This CDR3 spans 16 amino acids. The germline V gene encodes CDR1 SGHTA and CDR2 FQGTGA. Trimming stripped 0 bases from V and 1 base from J, with 10 bases between. The chain's CDR3 is CASSLTGRGSYNEQFF. The CDR3, as DNA: TGTGCCAGCAGCTTAACAGGGAGGGGGTCCTACAATGAGCAGTTCTTC. Variable domain in full (rest from reference TRBV7-3 and TRBJ2-1): GAGVSQTPSNKVTEKGKYVELRCDPISGHTALYWYRQSLGQGPEFLIYFQGTGAADDSGLPNDRFFAVRPEGSVSTLKIQRTERGDSAVYLCASSLTGRGSYNEQFFGPGTRLTVL.

This clone was detected only once. The V and J genes are TRBV29-1 and TRBJ2-1; 10 bases agree with TRBD2. Germline values: CDR1 SQVTM, CDR2 ANQGSEA. J was trimmed by 0 bases and V by 7 bases; bases with no gene match: 15. The CDR3 is 18 residues long. CDR3 amino acids: CSGAGTSAAVSSYNEQFF. DNA of the CDR3: TGCAGCGGGGCCGGGACTAGCGCCGCCGTTAGCTCCTACAATGAGCAGTTCTTC.

This clone was picked up a small number of times. J is TRBJ2-7 and V is TRBV11-2; 8 bases align to TRBD1. CDR1 and CDR2 from the germline V gene are SGHAT and FQNNGV. The V gene end was trimmed by 4 bases and the J gene end by 4 bases; junction bases not matched to a gene: 6. The CDR3 spans 14 residues. Here the CDR3 DNA reads TGTGCCAGCAGCTCTGGACAGGGAAAATACGAGCAGTACTTC. It translates to CASSSGQGKYEQYF.

The chain is built from TRBV4-2 and TRBJ1-2, with D unclear. This CDR3 is built from 15 residues. Germline CDR1 reads LGHNA; CDR2 reads YNFKEQ. Trimming shortened V by 1 base and J by 0 bases, and 9 bases separated the two germline ends. CDR3 loop: CASSQASTSNYGYTF. The CDR3 region has the DNA TGTGCCAGCAGCCAAGCGAGTACCTCTAACTATGGCTACACCTTC.

This clone was recorded a few times. The rearrangement joins TRBV28 to TRBJ2-7; D is undetermined. CDR3 length: 12 amino acids. CDR1 and CDR2 from the germline V gene are MDHEN and SYDVKM. The germline V and J ends were trimmed by 7 bases and 6 bases, with 13 bases remaining between them. The CDR3 region is CASTRNLGEQYF. CDR3 DNA: TGTGCCAGCACCAGGAACTTGGGCGAGCAGTACTTC. Using reference TRBV28 and TRBJ2-7 for the parts outside the CDR3, the full variable domain is DVKVTQSSRYLVKRTGEKVFLECVQDMDHENMFWYRQDPGLGLRLIYFSYDVKMKEKGDIPEGYSVSREKKERFSLILESASTNQTSMYLCASTRNLGEQYFGPGTRLTVT.

The chain uses TRBV11-1 and TRBJ2-2; a possible D gene is TRBD2 (6 bases). The CDR3 covers 15 residues. The germline CDR1 and CDR2 sequences are SGHAT and FQDESV (reference sequence). V was shortened by 7 bases and J by 6 bases, with 18 bases between the two germline ends. CDR3 nucleotide sequence: TGTGCCAGCAACCCTGAACCGGAGGGCCCCGGGGAGCTGTTTTTT. Translated: CASNPEPEGPGELFF.

The chain links TRBV5-1 to TRBJ2-3; 7 nucleotides line up with TRBD1. Germline CDR1 and CDR2: SGHRS and YFSETQ. This CDR3 is 13 amino acids long. V lost 0 bases to trimming and J lost 6 bases; unmatched junction nucleotides: 1. The CDR3 protein is CASSLEGADTQYF. CDR3 DNA sequence: TGCGCCAGCAGCTTGGAGGGGGCGGATACGCAGTATTTT. Based on the CDR3 plus reference TRBV5-1 and TRBJ2-3, the full variable domain is KAGVTQTPRYLIKTRGQQVTLSCSPISGHRSVSWYQQTPGQGLQFLFEYFSETQRNKGNFPGRFSGRQFSNSRSEMNVSTLELGDSALYLCASSLEGADTQYFGPGTRLTVL.

The chain employs TRBV7-3 and TRBJ2-7; 8 nucleotides align to TRBD2. Germline V gene sequence: CDR1 SGHTA, CDR2 FQGTGA. J was trimmed by 0 bases and V by 5 bases; bases with no gene match: 6. The CDR3 is 15 amino acids. CDR3 DNA: TGTGCCAGCAGCGTCAGCGGGACTAGCTCCTACGAGCAGTACTTC. Protein sequence: CASSVSGTSSYEQYF.